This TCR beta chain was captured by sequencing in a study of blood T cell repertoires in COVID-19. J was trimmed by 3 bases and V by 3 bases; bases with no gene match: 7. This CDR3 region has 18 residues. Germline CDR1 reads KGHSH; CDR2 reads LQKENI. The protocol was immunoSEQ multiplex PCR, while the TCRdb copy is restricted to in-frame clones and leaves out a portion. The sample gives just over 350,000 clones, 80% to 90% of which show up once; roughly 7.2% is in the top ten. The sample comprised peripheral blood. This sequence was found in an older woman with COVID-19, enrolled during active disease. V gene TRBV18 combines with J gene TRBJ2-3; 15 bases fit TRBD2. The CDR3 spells CASSPNLGLAGGTDTQYF. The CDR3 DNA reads TGTGCCAGCTCACCTAACCTGGGACTAGCGGGGGGAACAGATACGCAGTATTTT.